A single sample gave rise to the 5 T cell receptor beta chains below, sequenced in a study of cytomegalovirus exposure and HLA in healthy donors. Primers included in the PCR were 60 Vbeta and 13 Jbeta primers. The method was immunoSEQ multiplex PCR; TCRdb's version includes in-frame clones alone and lacks a portion of them. The table lists 150,000 to 200,000 clones, roughly 80% of them singletons. The sequencing sample was made of PBMCs. The receptor source for this set is a man in his fifties or sixties in good health and CMV-seropositive.

The V call is TRBV7-2, the J call TRBJ1-6; tentative D call: TRBD1 (5 bases). Germline V CDR1 and CDR2: SGHTA, FQGNSA. The CDR3 sequence is 16 residues long. Trimming cost V 2 bases and J 5 bases, with 13 bases left between them. The CDR3 is CASSLHRGKNNSPLHF. The CDR3 DNA sequence: TGTGCCAGCAGCTTACATCGGGGGAAAAATAATTCACCCCTCCACTTT.

This sequence joins TRBV6-5 and TRBJ2-7; tentatively, D is TRBD1 (5 bases). V was pared by 5 bases and J by 0 bases, with 11 bases between. CDR1 MNHEY and CDR2 SVGAGI come from the germline V gene. This CDR3 has 14 residues. The CDR3 loop is CASSDSLSSYEQYF. The CDR3 DNA follows: TGTGCCAGCAGTGACAGCTTGAGCTCCTACGAGCAGTACTTC.

This clone was picked up a small number of times. This sequence joins TRBV4-1 and TRBJ1-1; 9 bases fit TRBD1. The CDR3 covers 15 residues. Trimming removed 2 bases from V and 4 bases from J; junction bases left unmatched: 5. Looked up from germline, CDR1 is MGHRA and CDR2 is YSYEKL. CDR3 region: CASSQLLTGGTEAFF. Written as DNA, the CDR3 is TGCGCCAGCAGCCAACTTTTGACAGGGGGCACTGAAGCTTTCTTT.

Details on this clone: This sample includes further DNA sequences coding for the same CDR3. This rearrangement joins TRBV29-1 to TRBJ1-1, with D unclear. V was clipped by 5 bases and J by 2 bases, with 3 bases between them. Germline V gene data show CDR1 as SQVTM and CDR2 as ANQGSEA. The length of the CDR3 is 10 residues. The CDR3 reads CSVTNTEAFF. CDR3 coding DNA: TGCAGCGTTACTAACACTGAAGCTTTCTTT.

Only one count was recorded for this clone. The V and J genes are TRBV4-2 and TRBJ2-1; 9 bases align to TRBD2. The CDR3 sequence is 17 residues long. J gave up 2 bases and V 0 bases, and 5 bases lay outside the gene matches. CDR1 is LGHNA and CDR2 is YNFKEQ in the germline V gene. CDR3 coding DNA: TGTGCCAGCAGCCAAGATCTCCTAGCGGGGACCTACAATGAGCAGTTCTTC. Translation gives CASSQDLLAGTYNEQFF.